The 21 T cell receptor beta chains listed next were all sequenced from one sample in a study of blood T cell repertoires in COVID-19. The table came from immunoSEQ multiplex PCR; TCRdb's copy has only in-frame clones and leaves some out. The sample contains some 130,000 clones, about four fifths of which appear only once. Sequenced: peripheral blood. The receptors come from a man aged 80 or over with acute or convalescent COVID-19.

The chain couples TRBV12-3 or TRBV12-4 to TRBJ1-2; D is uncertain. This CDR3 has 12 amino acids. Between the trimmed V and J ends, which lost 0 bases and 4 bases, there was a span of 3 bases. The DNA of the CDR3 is TGTGCCAGCAGTTTAGCGAGCTATGGCTACACCTTC. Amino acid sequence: CASSLASYGYTF.

The CDR3 region has the DNA TGTGCCAGCAGCCGGGACATCTATAATTCACCCCTCCACTTT. It yields the protein CASSRDIYNSPLHF. This chain uses TRBV6-2 or TRBV6-3 with TRBJ1-6, with D perhaps TRBD1 (6 bases). CDR3 length: 14 amino acids. V was shortened by 6 bases and J by 3 bases, with 9 bases between the two germline ends. Germline V CDR1 and CDR2: MNHEY, SVGEGT.

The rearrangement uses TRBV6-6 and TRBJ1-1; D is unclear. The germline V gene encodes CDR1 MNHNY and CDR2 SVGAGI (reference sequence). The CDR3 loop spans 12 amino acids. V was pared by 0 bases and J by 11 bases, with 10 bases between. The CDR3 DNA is TGTGCCAGCAGTTACTCTAGCAGAGGCGCTTTCTTT. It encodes CASSYSSRGAFF.

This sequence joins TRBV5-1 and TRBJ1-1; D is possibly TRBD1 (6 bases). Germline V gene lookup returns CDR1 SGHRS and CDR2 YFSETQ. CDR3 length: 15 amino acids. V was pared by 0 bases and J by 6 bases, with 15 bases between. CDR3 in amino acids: CASSLAGRGFSEAFF. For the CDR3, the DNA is TGCGCCAGCAGCTTGGCAGGCAGGGGATTCTCTGAAGCTTTCTTT.

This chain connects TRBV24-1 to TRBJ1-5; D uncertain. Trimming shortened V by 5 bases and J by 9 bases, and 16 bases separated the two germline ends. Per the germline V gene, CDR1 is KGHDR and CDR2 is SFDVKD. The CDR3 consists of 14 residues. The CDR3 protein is CATSVGLNDRPQHF. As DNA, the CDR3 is TGTGCCACCAGTGTAGGACTTAATGACCGGCCCCAGCATTTT.

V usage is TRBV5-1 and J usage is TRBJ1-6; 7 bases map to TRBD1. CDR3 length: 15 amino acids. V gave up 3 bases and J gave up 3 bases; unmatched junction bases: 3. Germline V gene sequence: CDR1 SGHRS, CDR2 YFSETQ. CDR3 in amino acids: CASSSGQNYNSPLHF. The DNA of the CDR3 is TGCGCCAGCAGCTCGGGACAGAACTATAATTCACCCCTCCACTTT.

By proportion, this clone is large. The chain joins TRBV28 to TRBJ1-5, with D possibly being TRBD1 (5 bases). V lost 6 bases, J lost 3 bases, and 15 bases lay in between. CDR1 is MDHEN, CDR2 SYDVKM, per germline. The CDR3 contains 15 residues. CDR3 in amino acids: CASSFLPGNNQPQHF. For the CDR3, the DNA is TGTGCCAGCAGCTTCCTCCCAGGGAACAATCAGCCCCAGCATTTT.

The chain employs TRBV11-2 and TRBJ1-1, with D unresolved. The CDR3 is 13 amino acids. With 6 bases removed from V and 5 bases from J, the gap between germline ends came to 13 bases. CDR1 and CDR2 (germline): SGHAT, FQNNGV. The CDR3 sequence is CASSQSPTTEAFF. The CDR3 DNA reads TGTGCCAGCAGTCAGTCACCGACAACTGAAGCTTTCTTT.

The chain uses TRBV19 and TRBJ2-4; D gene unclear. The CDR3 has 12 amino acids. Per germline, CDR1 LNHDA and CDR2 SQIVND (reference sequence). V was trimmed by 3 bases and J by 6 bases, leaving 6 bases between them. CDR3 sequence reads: CASSMETNIQYF. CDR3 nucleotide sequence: TGTGCCAGTAGTATGGAGACAAACATTCAGTACTTC.

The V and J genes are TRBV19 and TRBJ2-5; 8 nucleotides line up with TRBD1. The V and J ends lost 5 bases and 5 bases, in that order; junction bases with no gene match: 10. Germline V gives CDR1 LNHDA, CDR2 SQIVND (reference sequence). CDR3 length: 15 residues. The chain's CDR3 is CASSSDRAFRETQYF. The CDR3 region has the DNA TGTGCCAGTAGTTCGGACAGGGCCTTCCGGGAGACCCAGTACTTC.

Written as DNA, the CDR3 is TGTGCCAGCAGCCTCACAGGGCCCGGGGAGCTGTTTTTT. It codes for CASSLTGPGELFF. The chain carries TRBV7-9 and TRBJ2-2, with a tentative D call TRBD1 (6 bases). Trimming removed 5 bases from V and 6 bases from J, with 10 bases in between. Germline V CDR1 and CDR2: SEHNR, FQNEAQ (reference sequence). This CDR3 comprises 13 residues. The variable domain in full, with the rest retrieved from reference TRBV7-9 and TRBJ2-2, is DTGVSQNPRHKITKRGQNVTFRCDPISEHNRLYWYRQTLGQGPEFLTYFQNEAQLEKSRLLSDRFSAERPKGSFSTLEIQRTEQGDSAMYLCASSLTGPGELFFGEGSRLTVL.

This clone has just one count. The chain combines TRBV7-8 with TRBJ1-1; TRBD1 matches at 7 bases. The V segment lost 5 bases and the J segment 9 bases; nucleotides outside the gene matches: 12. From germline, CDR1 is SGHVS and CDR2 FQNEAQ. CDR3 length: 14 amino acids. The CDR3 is CASSIDRVGYKAFF. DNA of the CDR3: TGTGCCAGCAGCATTGACAGGGTTGGCTATAAAGCTTTCTTT.

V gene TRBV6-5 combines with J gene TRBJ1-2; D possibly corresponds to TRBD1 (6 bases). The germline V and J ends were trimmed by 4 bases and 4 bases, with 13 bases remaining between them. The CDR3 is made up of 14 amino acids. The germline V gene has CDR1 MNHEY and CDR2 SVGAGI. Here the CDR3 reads CASSSGGAGYGYTF. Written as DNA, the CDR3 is TGTGCCAGCAGTTCTGGGGGCGCTGGCTATGGCTACACCTTC.

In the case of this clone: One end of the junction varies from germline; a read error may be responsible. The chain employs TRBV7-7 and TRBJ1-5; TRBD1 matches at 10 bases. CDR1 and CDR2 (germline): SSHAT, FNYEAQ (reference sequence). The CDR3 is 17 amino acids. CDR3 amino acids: CASSSGTGVVSNQPQHF. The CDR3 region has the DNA TGTGCTAGCAGCTCCGGGACAGGGGTCGTGAGCAATCAGCCCCAGCATTTT. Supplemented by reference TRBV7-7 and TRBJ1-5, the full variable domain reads GAGVSQSPRYKVTKRGQDVTLRCDPISSHATLYWYQQALGQGPEFLTYFNYEAQPDKSGLPSDRFSAERPEGSISTLTIQRTEQRDSAMYRCASSSGTGVVSNQPQHFGDGTRLSIL.

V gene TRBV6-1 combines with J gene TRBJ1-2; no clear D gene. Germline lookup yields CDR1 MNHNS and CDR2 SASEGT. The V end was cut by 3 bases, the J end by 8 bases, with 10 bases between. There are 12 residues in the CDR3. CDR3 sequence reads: CASSEFSRGYTF. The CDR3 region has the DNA TGTGCCAGCAGTGAGTTTAGTCGAGGCTACACCTTC.

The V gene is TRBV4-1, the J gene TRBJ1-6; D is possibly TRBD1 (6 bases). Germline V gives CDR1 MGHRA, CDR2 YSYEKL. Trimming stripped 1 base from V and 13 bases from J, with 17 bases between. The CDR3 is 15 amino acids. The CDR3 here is CASSQALGQSGPLHF. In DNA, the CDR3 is TGCGCCAGCAGCCAAGCCCTAGGACAGTCAGGGCCCCTCCACTTT.

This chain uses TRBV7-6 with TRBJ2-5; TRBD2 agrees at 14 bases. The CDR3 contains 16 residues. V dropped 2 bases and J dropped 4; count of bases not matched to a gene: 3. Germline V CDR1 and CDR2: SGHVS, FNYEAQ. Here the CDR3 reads CASSLLGTSGGETQYF. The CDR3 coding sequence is TGTGCCAGCAGCTTACTCGGGACTAGCGGGGGAGAGACCCAGTACTTC. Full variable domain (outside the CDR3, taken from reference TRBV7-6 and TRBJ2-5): GAGVSQSPRYKVTKRGQDVALRCDPISGHVSLYWYRQALGQGPEFLTYFNYEAQQDKSGLPNDRFSAERPEGSISTLTIQRTEQRDSAMYRCASSLLGTSGGETQYFGPGTRLLVL.

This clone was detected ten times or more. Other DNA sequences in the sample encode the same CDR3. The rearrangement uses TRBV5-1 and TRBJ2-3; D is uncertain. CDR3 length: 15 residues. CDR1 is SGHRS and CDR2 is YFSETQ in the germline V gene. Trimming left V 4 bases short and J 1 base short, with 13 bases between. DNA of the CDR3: TGCGCCAGCAGCCCCCGTGGGCAGGGCACAGATACGCAGTATTTT. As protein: CASSPRGQGTDTQYF.

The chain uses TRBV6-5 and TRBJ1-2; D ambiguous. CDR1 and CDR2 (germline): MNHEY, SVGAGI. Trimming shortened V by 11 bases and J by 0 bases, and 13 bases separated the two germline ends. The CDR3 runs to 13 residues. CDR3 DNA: TGTGCCGCAAGAGGTGTGACTAACTATGGCTACACCTTC. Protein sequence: CAARGVTNYGYTF.

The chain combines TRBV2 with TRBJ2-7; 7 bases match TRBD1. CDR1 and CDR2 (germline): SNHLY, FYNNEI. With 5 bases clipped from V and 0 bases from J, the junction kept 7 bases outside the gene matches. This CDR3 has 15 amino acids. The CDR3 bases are TGTGCCAGCAGTTCACAGGGGATTATCTCCTACGAGCAGTACTTC. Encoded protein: CASSSQGIISYEQYF.

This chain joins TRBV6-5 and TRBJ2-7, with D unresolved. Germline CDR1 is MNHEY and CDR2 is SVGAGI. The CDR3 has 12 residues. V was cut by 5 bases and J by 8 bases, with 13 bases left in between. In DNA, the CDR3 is TGTGCCAGCAGTACGTTCGGGTCAAAGCAGTACTTC. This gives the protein CASSTFGSKQYF.